This paragraph covers one TCR beta chain sequence. This clonotype was counted ten times or more. What this receptor recognizes is not known. Base quality data are lacking; no much larger clone is found one base away. cDNA synthesis used template-switch 5'RACE with a primer carrying a 10-nucleotide random unique molecular identifier tagging each TCR transcript. Every sequencing run covered 15-18 subjects and yielded more than 200 million TCR-beta sequences. The RNeasy kit was used for extraction of total RNA. The KAPA Real-time Library Amplification kit was used to amplify TCR-beta VDJ regions with primers targeting the TCR constant region and the 5'RACE anchor. Sample indexes and Illumina adaptors were added in a first PCR, after which library yield was increased in a second PCR. After Ampure bead purification, the roughly 650 bp TCR product was size-selected on a 2% E-gel SizeSelection system. Before pooling, library quality was assessed on a Bioanalyzer, concentration was determined with Qubit, and library quantification was performed with the Kapa Library Quantification kit. Paired-end 2 x 150 bp sequencing of the libraries was performed on an Illumina HiSeq 2500. To increase sequence diversity, roughly 24-31% phiX was spiked into each library pool. The source study handled its data this way. Quality-filtered reads were processed with the UMI-based MiGEC pipeline, and over 85% of raw TCR sequences were removed by the MiGEC pipeline during error correction. VDJ genes were aligned to IMGT germline references, and clonotypes were defined by unique CDR3 amino acid sequence plus V-J genes. VDJtools evaluated clonal expansion, Shannon diversity and CDR3 relatedness (CalcPairwiseDistances, ClusterSamples); CLCbio workbench built phylogenetic trees. Expanded clones were defined as having at least 8 unique UMIs, based on coefficient-of-variation modelling across technical triplicates. TCRdb passed the public sequencing reads through fastp at Q25 and MiXCR, retaining productive beta sequences. Duplicate CDR3 protein sequences are folded into a single record with the most common DNA and genes. What appears here as the V and J calls and clone size reflects TCRdb's work, not the paper's. The sample table lists about 66,000 distinct CDR3 sequences, roughly 4.3% of them with a count of one. The ten largest clones represent 6.5% to 7.5% of the sample.

This sample was taken from a study of neurological immune-mediated disorders (dated by TCRdb to the late 2010s). For the study in its entirety: Among the roughly 34 multiple sclerosis patients, relapsing-remitting MS was present in some 31 and secondary progressive MS was present in 3. Peripheral blood TCR-beta repertoires from patients with HTLV-I-associated myelopathy (HAM/TSP), patients with multiple sclerosis, and healthy controls were compared in the study using UMI-based sequencing. The approximately 110 TCR-beta libraries covered PBMC samples along with longitudinal samples, technical triplicates, and paired sorted CD4+ and CD8+ T-cell subsets. The cohort was made up of approximately 69 subjects, consisting of around 15 HAM/TSP patients, some 34 multiple sclerosis patients and some 20 healthy controls. Overall study results and their limits: Expanded clones from different subjects shared no identical CDR3 amino acid sequences, which suggests that TCR-beta repertoires were private in all groups. In a phylogenetic analysis, the repertoires of 18 out of 34 MS patients fell into a single cluster of related CDR3 sequences, pointing to a possible signature at the repertoire level. No association of the MS cluster with clinical or MRI features was observed, and the need for larger cohorts was stated by the authors. TCR clonal expansion was highest in HAM/TSP patients and lowest in MS patients, with MS patients falling below even healthy controls.

Libraries from unsorted PBMCs were made from 2 million PBMCs kept in RNAlater at -80 degrees C until RNA extraction. Multiple sclerosis patients were enrolled in a US clinical protocol under which disease progression was evaluated by magnetic resonance imaging. Peripheral blood underwent Ficoll-Hypaque density gradient centrifugation to isolate PBMCs, which were then cryopreserved in liquid nitrogen. The junction shows trimming of 8 bases on V and 8 bases on J, plus 12 bases between the germline ends. In the germline V gene, CDR1 corresponds to MDHEN and CDR2 to SYDVKM. Including the terminal cysteine and phenylalanine, the CDR3 comprises 11 residues. Only the CDR3 portion is preserved as DNA: 33 bases, with reading frame beginning at the first base.

Recombination connected TRBV28 to TRBJ1-2; there is no confident call for the D gene. The sample taken for sequencing was PBMCs. The source is a man aged 30 to 45 with multiple sclerosis. The sequenced DNA: TGTGCCAGCGCCTTCTTGCAGGGCTACACCTTC. This gives the protein CASAFLQGYTF.